Sequencing of this T cell receptor beta chain was carried out in a study of T-cell memory formation after mild COVID-19. On the study more broadly: TCR clusters were mostly confined to one donor each.

Study outcomes and limitations: Pre-infection memory already had some responding clones, implying cross-reactive memory joined. Among contracting clones, CD4+ were mainly CM/EM and CD8+ enriched in EMRA. For second-wave clones that peaked at day 37, SARS-CoV-2 specificity went unverified.

Each CDR3 protein gets one entry after TCRdb re-called the 5' RACE reads with MiXCR. The repertoire holds just under 150,000 distinct CDR3 sequences, with 5.5% to 7% as singletons. The length of the CDR3 is 15 residues. V lost 3 bases and J lost 3; bases outside the gene matches: 9. Germline lookup yields CDR1 SGDLS and CDR2 YYNGEE. This clonotype showed up just a few times. Its antigen remains unidentified. The TCR comes from an adult woman who had mild COVID-19 (a few samples of this study predate the infection). Cell type and time point are not known. This chain links TRBV9 with TRBJ2-7, with 7 bases fitting TRBD1. Sequencing input: PBMCs or a T cell subset sorted from them (not recorded which). The CDR3 here is CASSGRPQGNYEQYF. For the CDR3, the DNA is TGTGCCAGCAGCGGCCGTCCACAGGGGAACTACGAGCAGTACTTC.